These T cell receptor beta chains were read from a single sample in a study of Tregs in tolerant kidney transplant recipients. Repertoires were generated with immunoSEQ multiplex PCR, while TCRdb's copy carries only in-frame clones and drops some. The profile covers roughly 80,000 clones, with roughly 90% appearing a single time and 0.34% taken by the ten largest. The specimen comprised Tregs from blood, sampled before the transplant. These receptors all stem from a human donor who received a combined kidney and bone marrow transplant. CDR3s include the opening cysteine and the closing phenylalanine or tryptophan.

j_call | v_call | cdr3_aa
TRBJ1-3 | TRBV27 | CASSPGVASRGNTIYF
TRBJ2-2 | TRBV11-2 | CASSIQGNTGELFF
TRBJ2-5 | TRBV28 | CASSGRLAGVEETQYF
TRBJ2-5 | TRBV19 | CASSRDRQETQYF
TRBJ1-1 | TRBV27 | CASGLQGSEAFF
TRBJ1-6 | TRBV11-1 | CASSSGGAPLHF
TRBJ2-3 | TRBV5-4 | CASSVGTDTQYF
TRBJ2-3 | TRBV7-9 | CASSLAGVTDTQYF
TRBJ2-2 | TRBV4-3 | CASSQDPAGGIQGELFF
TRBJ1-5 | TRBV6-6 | CASADSNQPQHF
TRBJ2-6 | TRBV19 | CASSISPRGANVLTF
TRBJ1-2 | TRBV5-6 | CASSLRTVGGHSYGYTF
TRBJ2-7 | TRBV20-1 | CSARLAYEQYF
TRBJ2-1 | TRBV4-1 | CASSQLAGVRNEQFF
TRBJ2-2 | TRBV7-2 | CASSFTFGLAENTGELFF
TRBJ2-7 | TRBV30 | CAWSPGLPYEQYF
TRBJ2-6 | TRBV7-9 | CASSSGTGVKGVLTF